This T cell receptor (beta chain) originates from a study of blood T cell repertoires in COVID-19. The wider study: COVID-19 samples, acute and convalescent, were from the United States, Italy and Spain. In each case, the material was cDNA or gDNA derived from T cells, B-cell-depleted T cells, or PBMCs.

V dropped 1 base and J dropped 2 bases, with 11 bases sitting between them. This CDR3 comprises 16 residues. Looked up from germline, CDR1 is SGHAT and CDR2 is FQNNGV. Seattle cases were enrolled at active infection and followed longitudinally. In the study's own analysis: Nucleated cell counts were estimated from reference gene primer amplification. The repertoire was sequenced with immunoSEQ multiplex PCR; TCRdb's copy has only in-frame clones and lacks some. V and J calls and clone size follow that table, whereas D and trimming were derived from the DNA. The sample holds 200,000 to 250,000 clones; about nine tenths are singletons and the top ten take about 0.8%.

V usage is TRBV11-2 and J usage is TRBJ2-2; possibly TRBD1 for D (6 bases). The TCR comes from a man aged 25-40 years with COVID-19, enrolled during active disease. Sequenced: peripheral blood. The chain's CDR3 is CASSLVTGYNTGELFF. The CDR3 nucleotides are TGTGCCAGCAGCTTAGTCACAGGGTATAACACCGGGGAGCTGTTTTTT. Variable domain in full (rest from reference TRBV11-2 and TRBJ2-2): EAGVAQSPRYKIIEKRQSVAFWCNPISGHATLYWYQQILGQGPKLLIQFQNNGVVDDSQLPKDRFSAERLKGVDSTLKIQPAKLEDSAVYLCASSLVTGYNTGELFFGEGSRLTVL.